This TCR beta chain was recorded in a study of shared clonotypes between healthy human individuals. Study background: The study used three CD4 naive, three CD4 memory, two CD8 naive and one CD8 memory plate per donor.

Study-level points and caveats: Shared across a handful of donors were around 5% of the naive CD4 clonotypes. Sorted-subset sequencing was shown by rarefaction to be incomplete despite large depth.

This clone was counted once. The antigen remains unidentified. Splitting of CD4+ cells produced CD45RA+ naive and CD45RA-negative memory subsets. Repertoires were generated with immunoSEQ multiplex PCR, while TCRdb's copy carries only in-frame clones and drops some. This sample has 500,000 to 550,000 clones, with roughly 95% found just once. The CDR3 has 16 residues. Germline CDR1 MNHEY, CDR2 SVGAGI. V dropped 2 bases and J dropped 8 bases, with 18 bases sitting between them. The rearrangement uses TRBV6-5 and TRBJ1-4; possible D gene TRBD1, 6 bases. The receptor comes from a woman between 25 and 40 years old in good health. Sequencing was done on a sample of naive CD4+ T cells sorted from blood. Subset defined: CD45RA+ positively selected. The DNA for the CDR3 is TGTGCCAGCAGTTACGCGAAGACAGGTTTCTCCGAAAAACTGTTTTTT. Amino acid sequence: CASSYAKTGFSEKLFF.